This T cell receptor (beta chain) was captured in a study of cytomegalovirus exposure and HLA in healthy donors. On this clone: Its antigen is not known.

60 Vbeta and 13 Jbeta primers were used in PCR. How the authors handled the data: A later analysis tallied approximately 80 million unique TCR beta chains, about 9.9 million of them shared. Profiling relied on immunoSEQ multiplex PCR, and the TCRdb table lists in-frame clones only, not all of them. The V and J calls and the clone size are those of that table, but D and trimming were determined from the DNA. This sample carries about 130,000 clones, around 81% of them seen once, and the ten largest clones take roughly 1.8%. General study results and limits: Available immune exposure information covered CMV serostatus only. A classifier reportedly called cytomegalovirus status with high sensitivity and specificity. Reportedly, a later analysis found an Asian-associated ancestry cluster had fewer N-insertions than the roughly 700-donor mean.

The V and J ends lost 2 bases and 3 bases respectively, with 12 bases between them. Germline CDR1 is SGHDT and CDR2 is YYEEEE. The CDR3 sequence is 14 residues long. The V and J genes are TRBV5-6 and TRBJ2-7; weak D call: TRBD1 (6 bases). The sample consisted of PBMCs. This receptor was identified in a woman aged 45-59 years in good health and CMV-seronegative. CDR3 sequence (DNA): TGTGCCAGCAGCTTTATACAGGGTGTCTACGAGCAGTACTTC. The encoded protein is CASSFIQGVYEQYF.